Listed here is a single T cell receptor (beta chain). This sample was taken from a study of blood T cell repertoires in COVID-19. The repertoire was sequenced with immunoSEQ multiplex PCR; TCRdb's copy has only in-frame clones and lacks some. The sample contains a few hundred thousand clones, 75% to 90% of which appear only once. Germline assignment: CDR1 MNHEY and CDR2 SVGAGI. V shed 10 bases, J shed 10 bases, and the junction held 14 bases outside the gene matches. CDR3 size: 14 residues. This receptor was taken from a woman in her thirties who had recovered from COVID-19. Sequencing was performed on PBMCs or T cells enriched from blood (not recorded which). The chain joins TRBV6-5 to TRBJ1-4; 8 nucleotides align to TRBD1. In DNA, the CDR3 is TGTGCCACCACCTCCGACAGGGGAAGGGGAAAACTGTTTTTT. It yields the protein CATTSDRGRGKLFF.